Presented here are 6 T cell receptor beta chains from one specimen sequenced in a study of blood T cell repertoires in COVID-19. This table comes from immunoSEQ multiplex PCR, and its TCRdb copy is limited to in-frame clones, with some not included. The data contain around 480,000 clones, around 88% of them singletons. Specimen: peripheral blood. All receptors derive from a woman aged 45 to 65 with COVID-19, enrolled during active disease.

J is TRBJ2-1 and V is TRBV27; D might be TRBD1 (6 bases). Germline V lookup: CDR1 MNHEY, CDR2 SMNVEV (reference sequence). V shed 3 bases and J shed 10 bases, with 10 bases lying between them. CDR3 size: 12 residues. CDR3 sequence reads: CASSFTGTEQFF. The CDR3 DNA follows: TGTGCCAGCAGTTTTACCGGGACAGAGCAGTTCTTC.

This clone was counted at least ten times. This specimen includes other DNA sequences encoding the same CDR3. The gene calls are TRBV6-4 and TRBJ2-6; D unresolved. The CDR3 runs to 14 residues. Deletions cut 4 bases from V and 0 bases from J, with 4 bases between. Germline V gene sequence: CDR1 MRHNA, CDR2 SNTAGT. In DNA form, the CDR3 reads TGTGCCAGCAGTGCCCTCTCTGGGGCCAACGTCCTGACTTTC. Residues: CASSALSGANVLTF.

V gene TRBV5-4 combines with J gene TRBJ2-2; 10 bases line up with TRBD2. The ends lost 4 bases at V and 5 bases at J; junction bases unmatched: 2. Germline V gene data show CDR1 as SGHNT and CDR2 as YYREEE (reference sequence). The CDR3 extends over 14 amino acids. CDR3 sequence (DNA): TGTGCCAGCAGCCGGACTAGCGGTACCGGGGAGCTGTTTTTT. It yields the protein CASSRTSGTGELFF.

CDR3 nucleotide sequence: TGTGCCAGCAGACCAGGGATGCCATATGGCTACACCTTC. Its protein product is CASRPGMPYGYTF. The V gene is TRBV6-5, the J gene TRBJ1-2, with D perhaps matching TRBD1 (5 bases). CDR3 length equals 13 residues. Germline CDR1 is MNHEY and CDR2 is SVGAGI. Trimming stripped 6 bases from V and 5 bases from J, with 13 bases between.

This chain uses TRBV3-1 (or the pseudogene TRBV3-2) with TRBJ1-1; TRBD1 matches 7 bases. The germline gives CDR1 LGHDT, CDR2 YNNKEL (reference sequence). Germline trimming cut 0 bases from V and 7 bases from J; bases unmatched to any gene: 2. CDR3 length: 13 amino acids. In DNA form, the CDR3 reads TGTGCCAGCAGCCAAGATCGGGACAGTGAAGCTTTCTTT. It codes for CASSQDRDSEAFF.

The genes are TRBV13 and TRBJ2-4; 7 bases are shared with TRBD1. Germline loops: CDR1 PRHDT, CDR2 FYEKMQ (reference sequence). The CDR3 runs to 14 residues. V gave up 5 bases and J gave up 6 bases; unmatched junction bases: 7. The CDR3 region is CASSTGEEGNIQYF. CDR3 coding DNA: TGTGCCAGCAGCACAGGGGAAGAAGGAAACATTCAGTACTTC.